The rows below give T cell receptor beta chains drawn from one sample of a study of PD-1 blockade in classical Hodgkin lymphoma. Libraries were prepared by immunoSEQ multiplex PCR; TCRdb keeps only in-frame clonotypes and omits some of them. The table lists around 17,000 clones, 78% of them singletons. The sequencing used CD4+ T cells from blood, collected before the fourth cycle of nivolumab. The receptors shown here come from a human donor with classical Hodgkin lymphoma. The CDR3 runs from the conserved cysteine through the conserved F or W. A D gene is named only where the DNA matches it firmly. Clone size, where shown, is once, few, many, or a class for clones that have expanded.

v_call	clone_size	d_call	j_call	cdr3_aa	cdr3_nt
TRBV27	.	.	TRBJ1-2	CASSREGYYGYTF	TGTGCCAGCAGCCGAGAGGGGTACTATGGCTACACCTTC
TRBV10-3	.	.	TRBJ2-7	CAIREAGATYEQYF	TGTGCCATCAGAGAGGCAGGGGCCACCTACGAGCAGTACTTC
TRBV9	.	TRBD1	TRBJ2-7	CASSATTGAYEQYF	TGTGCCAGCAGCGCGACTACAGGGGCCTACGAGCAGTACTTC
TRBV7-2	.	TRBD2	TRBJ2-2	CASSLATSVTGELFF	TGTGCCAGCAGCTTAGCGACTAGCGTCACCGGGGAGCTGTTTTTT
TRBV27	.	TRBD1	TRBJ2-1	CASKPDREFGNEQFF	TGTGCCAGCAAACCTGACAGGGAGTTTGGGAATGAGCAGTTCTTC
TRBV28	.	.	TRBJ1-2	CASSLPSGGYTF	TGTGCCAGCAGTTTACCATCGGGTGGCTACACCTTC
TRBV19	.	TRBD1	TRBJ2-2	CASKNGQGGTGELFF	TGTGCCAGTAAAAACGGACAGGGAGGCACCGGGGAGCTGTTTTTT
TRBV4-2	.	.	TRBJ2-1	CASSQDSGPTYNEQFF	TGTGCCAGCAGCCAAGATAGTGGACCGACCTACAATGAGCAGTTCTTC
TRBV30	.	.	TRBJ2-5	CAWSVQTHQYF	TGTGCCTGGAGTGTACAAACTCACCAGTACTTC
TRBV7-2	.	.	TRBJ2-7	CASSSTAGALYEQYF	TGTGCCAGCAGCTCAACCGCGGGTGCGTTATACGAGCAGTACTTC
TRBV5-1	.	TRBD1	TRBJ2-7	CASRDSSYEQYF	TGCGCCAGCCGGGACAGCTCCTACGAGCAGTACTTC
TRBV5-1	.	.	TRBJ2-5	CASSLTEETQYF	TGCGCCAGCAGCTTGACAGAAGAGACCCAGTACTTC
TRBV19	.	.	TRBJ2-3	CASSDQGPQSPDTQYF	TGTGCCAGTAGTGACCAGGGCCCTCAGTCCCCAGATACGCAGTATTTT
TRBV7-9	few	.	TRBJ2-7	CASSPLWEQYF	TGTGCCAGCAGCCCCCTCTGGGAGCAGTACTTC
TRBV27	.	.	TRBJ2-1	CAANPGRSSYNEQFF	TGTGCCGCCAACCCAGGACGGAGCTCCTACAATGAGCAGTTCTTC
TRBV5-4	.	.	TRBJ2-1	CASSLAGSDEQFF	TGTGCCAGCAGCTTGGCAGGGAGCGATGAGCAGTTCTTC
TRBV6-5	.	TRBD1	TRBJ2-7	CASRRTGASYEQYF	TGTGCCAGCAGGCGGACAGGGGCCTCCTACGAGCAGTACTTC
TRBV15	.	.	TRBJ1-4	CATSTPLGAKKKLFF	TGTGCCACCAGCACCCCTTTGGGGGCCAAAAAAAAACTGTTTTTT
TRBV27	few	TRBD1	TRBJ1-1	CASRKDRVVNTEAFF	TGTGCCAGCAGAAAAGACAGGGTTGTGAACACTGAAGCTTTCTTT